The present TCR beta chain was sequenced within a study of blood T cells in healthy people across ages. The CDR3 runs 16 residues. V lost 0 bases, J lost 4 bases, and 8 bases stayed unmatched. Germline CDR1 SGHDT, CDR2 YYEEEE. Whole-study findings and limits: Researchers judged that diversity estimates from one million T cells fell short of true values.

With respect to this clonotype: What it binds is unknown.

Together with a sample-barcoded 5' primer, a J-beta primer mix was included in a second PCR lasting about 6 to 11 cycles. Using its own MiXCR run on the 5' RACE reads, TCRdb lists one record per CDR3 protein. Among 600,000 or so distinct CDR3 sequences listed, about 30% were seen once. The TCR sequence derives from a woman of 80 years or more in good health. Sequencing input: blood. The chain combines TRBV5-6 with TRBJ2-5, with 8 nucleotides matching TRBD1. CDR3: CASSLAVTGVGETQYF. The CDR3 region has the DNA TGTGCCAGCAGCTTGGCAGTGACAGGGGTTGGAGAGACCCAGTACTTC.